This T cell receptor (beta chain) derives from a study of regulatory T cells in long-lasting Graves disease. Study in general: Newly diagnosed Graves' patients took antithyroid drugs under 3 months.

With regard to this clonotype: Its antigen is unidentified.

Regarding the study as a whole: New patients shared fewer public clonotypes (about 1,000) than persistent patients did (about 3,000).

Building of the TCR beta libraries involved iRepertoire HTBI primers and Arm-PCR of CDR3 regions. Per the study methods: The samples yielded roughly 64 TRBV and 14 TRBJ segments. TCRdb independently ran MiXCR on the multiplex PCR reads; one entry per CDR3 protein. V and J calls and clone size were set by TCRdb, not the authors. The data show 400,000 to 500,000 distinct CDR3 sequences, roughly 15% seen once. Time point meaning: newly diagnosed GD, antithyroid drugs for less than 3 months. From PBMCs, RNA was extracted and then used to make the TCR library. CDR1 is SGHDT and CDR2 is YYEEEE in the germline V gene. The junction had 9 bases not matched to a gene; V was cut back by 3 bases and J by 4 bases. The CDR3 length is 16 residues. This sample also appeared in a second study, on T cells in Graves' hyperthyroidism and ophthalmopathy. That report adds: A lack of ophthalmopathy progression within 18 months defined stable Graves' hyperthyroidism.

The genes are TRBV5-6 and TRBJ2-7; TRBD2 agrees at 11 bases. Sequencing used peripheral blood mononuclear cells (PBMCs), obtained at new diagnosis, from a patient treated with antithyroid drugs. The source of this sequence is a woman in her forties with Graves disease. This CDR3 is CASSWITSGSVYEQYF. CDR3 sequence (DNA): TGTGCCAGCAGCTGGATTACTAGCGGGAGTGTATACGAGCAGTACTTC.